The clone carrying this T cell receptor beta chain occurred a few times. Its antigen is not identified. This sample is part of a study of tumor-infiltrating lymphocytes in primary liver carcinoma. Study at large: Spanning 4.2 to 10 cm, the tumors were T1-T3 N0M0. Broader study findings: Only about 8-25% of top clones spanned all five tumor regions. Tumors reached a significantly greater top-250-clone fraction than blood did (p = 0.039). Overlap in tumor-adjacent and tumor-blood pairs fell below that of tumor region pairs.

A constant-region primer served to make TCR beta cDNA from about 500 ng total RNA. Libraries of TCR beta came from three nested multiplex PCR rounds with slightly modified ARM-PCR. The study ran its first two PCR rounds for around 9 cycles each, using TRBV1-TRBV30 forward primers and a C-beta reverse primer. Via MiXCR, TCRdb re-called the multiplex PCR reads, giving one row per CDR3 protein. The sample contains approximately 120,000 distinct CDR3 sequences, 60% to 75% of which appear only once. From unsorted bulk tissue weighing about 18-30 mg, DNA and RNA were co-extracted. Trimming took 10 bases from V and 6 from J; bases not matched to a gene: 4. The CDR3 extends over 12 amino acids. Germline CDR1 MDHEN, CDR2 SYDVKM.

Sequencing input: liver tumor tissue from sampling region 3. Indicated subset: tumor region T3, left-lateral pole. The TCR sequence derives from a woman aged 60-70 years with primary liver carcinoma and hepatitis B virus infection. The chain carries TRBV28 and TRBJ1-4; 8 nucleotides match TRBD1. CDR3: CATTGGDEKLFF. CDR3 nucleotides: TGTGCCACTACAGGGGGGGATGAAAAACTGTTTTTT.